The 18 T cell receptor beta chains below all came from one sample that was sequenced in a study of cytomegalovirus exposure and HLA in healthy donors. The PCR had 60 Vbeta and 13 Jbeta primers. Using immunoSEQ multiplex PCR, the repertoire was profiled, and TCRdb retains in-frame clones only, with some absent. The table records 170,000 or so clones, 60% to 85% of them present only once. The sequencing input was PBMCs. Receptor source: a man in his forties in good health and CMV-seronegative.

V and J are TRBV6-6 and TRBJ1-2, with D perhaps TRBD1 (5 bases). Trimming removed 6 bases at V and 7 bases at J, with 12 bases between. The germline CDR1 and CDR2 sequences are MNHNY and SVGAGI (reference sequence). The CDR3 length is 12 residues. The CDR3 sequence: CASRAGGGGYTF. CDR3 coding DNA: TGTGCCAGCAGGGCGGGGGGGGGTGGCTACACCTTC.

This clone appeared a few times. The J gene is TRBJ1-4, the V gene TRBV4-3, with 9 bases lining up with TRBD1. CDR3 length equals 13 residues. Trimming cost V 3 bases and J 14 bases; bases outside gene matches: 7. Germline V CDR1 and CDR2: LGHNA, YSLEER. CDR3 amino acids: CASSQDYRGRLFF. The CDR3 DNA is TGCGCCAGCAGCCAGGACTACAGGGGGCGGCTGTTTTTT.

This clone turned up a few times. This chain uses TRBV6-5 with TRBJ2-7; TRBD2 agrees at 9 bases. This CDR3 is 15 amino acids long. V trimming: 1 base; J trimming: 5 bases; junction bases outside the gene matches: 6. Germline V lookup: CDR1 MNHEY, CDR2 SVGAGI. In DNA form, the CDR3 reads TGTGCCAGCAGTTACTTGGCTAGCGGGACCCACGAGCAGTACTTC. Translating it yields CASSYLASGTHEQYF.

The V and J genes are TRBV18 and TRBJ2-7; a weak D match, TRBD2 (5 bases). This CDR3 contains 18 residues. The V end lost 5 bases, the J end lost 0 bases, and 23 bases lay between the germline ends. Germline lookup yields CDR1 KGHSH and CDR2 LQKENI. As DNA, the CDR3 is TGTGCCAGCTCATCAGGCACTAGAAGGGCCACTAGCTCCTACGAGCAGTACTTC. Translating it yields CASSSGTRRATSSYEQYF.

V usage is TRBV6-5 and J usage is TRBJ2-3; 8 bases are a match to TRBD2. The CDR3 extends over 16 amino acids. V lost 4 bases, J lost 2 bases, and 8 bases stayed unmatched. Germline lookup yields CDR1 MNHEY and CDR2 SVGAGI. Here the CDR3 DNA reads TGTGCCAGCAGTTCCCTCACTAGCGGATCCACAGATACGCAGTATTTT. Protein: CASSSLTSGSTDTQYF.

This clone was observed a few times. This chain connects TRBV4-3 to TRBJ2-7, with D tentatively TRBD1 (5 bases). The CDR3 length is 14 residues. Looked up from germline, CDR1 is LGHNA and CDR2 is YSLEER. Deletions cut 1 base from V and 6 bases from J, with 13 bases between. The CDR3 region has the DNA TGCGCCAGCAGCCAAGGGCAGGGTTCAGCCGAGCAGTACTTC. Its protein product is CASSQGQGSAEQYF.

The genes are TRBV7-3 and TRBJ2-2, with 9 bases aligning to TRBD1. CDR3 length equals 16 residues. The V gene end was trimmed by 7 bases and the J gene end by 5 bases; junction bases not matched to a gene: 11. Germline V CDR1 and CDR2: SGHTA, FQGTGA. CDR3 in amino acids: CASTKGTGKKTGELFF. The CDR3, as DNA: TGTGCCAGCACAAAGGGGACAGGGAAAAAGACCGGGGAGCTGTTTTTT.

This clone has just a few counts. The CDR3 protein is CATSRGGGEQYF. As DNA, the CDR3 is TGTGCCACCAGCAGAGGAGGAGGCGAGCAGTACTTC. V is TRBV15 and J is TRBJ2-7; a possible D gene is TRBD2 (5 bases). CDR3 length: 12 amino acids. V was clipped by 1 base and J by 6 bases, with 7 bases between them. The V gene's germline CDR1 is LNHNV and CDR2 YYDKDF (reference sequence).

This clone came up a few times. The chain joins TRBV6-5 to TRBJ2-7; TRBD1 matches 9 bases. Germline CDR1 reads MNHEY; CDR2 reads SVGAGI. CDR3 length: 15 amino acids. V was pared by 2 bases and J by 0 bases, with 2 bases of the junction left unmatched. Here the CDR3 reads CASSYRDRDSYEQYF. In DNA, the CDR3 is TGTGCCAGCAGTTACCGGGACAGGGACTCCTACGAGCAGTACTTC.

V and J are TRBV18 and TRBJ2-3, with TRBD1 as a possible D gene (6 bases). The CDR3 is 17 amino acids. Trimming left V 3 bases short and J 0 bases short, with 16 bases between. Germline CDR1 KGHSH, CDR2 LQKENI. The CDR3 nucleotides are TGTGCCAGCTCACCGCAGGGGTTACGCACTAGCACAGATACGCAGTATTTT. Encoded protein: CASSPQGLRTSTDTQYF.

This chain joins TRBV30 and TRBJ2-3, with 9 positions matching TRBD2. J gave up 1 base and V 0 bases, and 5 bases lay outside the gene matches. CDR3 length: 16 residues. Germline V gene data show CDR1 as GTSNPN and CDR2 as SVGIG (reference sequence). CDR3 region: CAWSVLAGEGTDTQYF. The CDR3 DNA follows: TGTGCCTGGAGTGTATTAGCGGGAGAGGGCACAGATACGCAGTATTTT.

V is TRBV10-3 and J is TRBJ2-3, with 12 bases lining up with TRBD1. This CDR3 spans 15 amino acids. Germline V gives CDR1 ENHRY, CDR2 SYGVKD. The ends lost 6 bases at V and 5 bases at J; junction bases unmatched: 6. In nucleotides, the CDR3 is TGTGCCATCAGGCCGGGACAGGGGGCCGGAGATACGCAGTATTTT. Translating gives CAIRPGQGAGDTQYF.

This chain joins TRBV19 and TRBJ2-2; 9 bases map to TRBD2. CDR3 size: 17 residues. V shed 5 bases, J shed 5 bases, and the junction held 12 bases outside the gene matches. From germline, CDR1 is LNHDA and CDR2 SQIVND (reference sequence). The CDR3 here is CASSAARAGGSTGELFF. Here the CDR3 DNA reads TGTGCCAGTAGTGCCGCTAGAGCGGGGGGCTCGACCGGGGAGCTGTTTTTT. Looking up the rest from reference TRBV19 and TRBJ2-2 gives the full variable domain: DGGITQSPKYLFRKEGQNVTLSCEQNLNHDAMYWYRQDPGQGLRLIYYSQIVNDFQKGDIAEGYSVSREKKESFPLTVTSAQKNPTAFYLCASSAARAGGSTGELFFGEGSRLTVL.

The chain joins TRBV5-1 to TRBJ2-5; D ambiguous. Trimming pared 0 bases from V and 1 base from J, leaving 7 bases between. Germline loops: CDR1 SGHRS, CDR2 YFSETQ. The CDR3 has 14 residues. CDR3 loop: CASSLGAPQETQYF. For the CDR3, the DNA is TGCGCCAGCAGCTTGGGAGCGCCCCAAGAGACCCAGTACTTC.

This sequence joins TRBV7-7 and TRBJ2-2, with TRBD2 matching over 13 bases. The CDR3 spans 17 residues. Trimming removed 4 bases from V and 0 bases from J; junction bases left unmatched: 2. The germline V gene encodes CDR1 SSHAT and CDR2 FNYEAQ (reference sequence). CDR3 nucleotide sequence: TGTGCCAGCAGCTGGACTAGCGGGGGAGCGAACACCGGGGAGCTGTTTTTT. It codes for CASSWTSGGANTGELFF.

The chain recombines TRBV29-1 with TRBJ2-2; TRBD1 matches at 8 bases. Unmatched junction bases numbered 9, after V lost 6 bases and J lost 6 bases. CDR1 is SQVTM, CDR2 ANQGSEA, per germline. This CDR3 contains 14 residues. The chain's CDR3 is CSVSQGVTAGELFF. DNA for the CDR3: TGCAGCGTATCACAGGGGGTTACAGCCGGGGAGCTGTTTTTT.

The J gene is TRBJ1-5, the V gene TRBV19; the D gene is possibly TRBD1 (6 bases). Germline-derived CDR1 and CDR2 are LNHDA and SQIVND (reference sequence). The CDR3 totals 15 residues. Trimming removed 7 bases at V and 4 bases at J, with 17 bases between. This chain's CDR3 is CASTRGIPRNQPQHF. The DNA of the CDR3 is TGTGCCAGTACGAGGGGGATTCCGCGGAATCAGCCCCAGCATTTT.

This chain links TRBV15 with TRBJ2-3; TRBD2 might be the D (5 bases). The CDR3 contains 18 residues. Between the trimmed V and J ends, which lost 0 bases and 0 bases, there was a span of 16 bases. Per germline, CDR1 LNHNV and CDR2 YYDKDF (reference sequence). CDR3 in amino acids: CATSRDPPAGGSTDTQYF. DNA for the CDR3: TGTGCCACCAGCAGAGATCCCCCGGCGGGCGGTAGCACAGATACGCAGTATTTT.